These 17 T cell receptor beta chains originate from one sample sequenced in a study of blood T cell repertoires in COVID-19. TCRdb keeps only in-frame clones here, not all; method: immunoSEQ multiplex PCR. The sample holds about 170,000 clones, roughly 85% seen once. The source material was peripheral blood. The receptors originated from a human donor with acute or convalescent COVID-19. The donor label of this sample is uncertain.

The gene calls are TRBV5-4 and TRBJ1-1; D ambiguous. V was cut by 0 bases and J by 1 base, with 7 bases left in between. CDR3 length equals 14 residues. Germline V gene lookup returns CDR1 SGHNT and CDR2 YYREEE (reference sequence). The CDR3 DNA reads TGTGCCAGCAGCTTGGCTCAGAAGAACACTGAAGCTTTCTTT. Protein sequence: CASSLAQKNTEAFF. Combining the CDR3 with reference TRBV5-4 and TRBJ1-1 gives the whole variable domain ETGVTQSPTHLIKTRGQQVTLRCSSQSGHNTVSWYQQALGQGPQFIFQYYREEENGRGNFPPRFSGLQFPNYSSELNVNALELDDSALYLCASSLAQKNTEAFFGQGTRLTVV.

This clone was found a few times. This rearrangement joins TRBV11-3 to TRBJ1-1, with 7 positions matching TRBD1. V dropped 4 bases and J dropped 0; count of bases not matched to a gene: 8. This CDR3 has 16 residues. Germline assignment: CDR1 SGHNT and CDR2 YENEEA. The CDR3 loop is CASSSPGQLMNTEAFF. The CDR3 DNA reads TGTGCCAGCAGCTCCCCGGGACAGCTGATGAACACTGAAGCTTTCTTT. Complete variable domain (other parts from reference TRBV11-3 and TRBJ1-1): EAGVVQSPRYKIIEKKQPVAFWCNPISGHNTLYWYLQNLGQGPELLIRYENEEAVDDSQLPKDRFSAERLKGVDSTLKIQPAELGDSAVYLCASSSPGQLMNTEAFFGQGTRLTVV.

The chain carries TRBV6-4 and TRBJ2-2; 10 nucleotides align to TRBD1. Germline CDR1 and CDR2: MRHNA and SNTAGT. This CDR3 is 15 amino acids long. The J segment lost 7 bases and the V segment lost 8 bases, leaving 10 bases of the junction unmatched. The CDR3 loop reads CASSPGTGAVGELFF. DNA for the CDR3: TGTGCCAGCTCCCCTGGGACAGGGGCTGTCGGGGAGCTGTTTTTT.

The chain recombines TRBV3-1 (or the pseudogene TRBV3-2) with TRBJ2-1, with 7 bases identical to TRBD2. The CDR3 length is 13 residues. CDR1 and CDR2 (germline): LGHDT, YNNKEL (reference sequence). V gave up 5 bases and J gave up 4 bases; unmatched junction bases: 2. The CDR3 here is CASSGLGYNEQFF. DNA for the CDR3: TGTGCCAGCAGCGGACTAGGTTACAATGAGCAGTTCTTC.

The chain combines TRBV23-1 with TRBJ1-2, with D unclear. TRBV23-1 is noted as an ORF with a role that remains uncertain. The CDR3 covers 14 residues. V was pared by 2 bases and J by 3 bases, with 10 bases between. Here the CDR3 reads CASSQDIRHYGYTF. As DNA, the CDR3 is TGCGCCAGCAGTCAAGACATACGGCACTATGGCTACACCTTC.

This clone came up once. The chain couples TRBV28 to TRBJ2-6, with TRBD1 identical over 9 bases. Germline V gene data show CDR1 as MDHEN and CDR2 as SYDVKM. Germline trimming cut 5 bases from V and 1 base from J; bases unmatched to any gene: 6. The CDR3 spans 17 residues. CDR3 DNA sequence: TGTGCCAGCAGTCCGGGACAGGGTTGGTCTGGGGCCAACGTCCTGACTTTC. Its translation is CASSPGQGWSGANVLTF.

The table lists this clone with a count of one. This sequence joins TRBV7-8 and TRBJ1-2, with 11 bases fitting TRBD1. V was pared by 5 bases and J by 5 bases, with 19 bases of the junction left unmatched. CDR1 and CDR2 (germline): SGHVS, FQNEAQ. The CDR3 contains 19 residues. CDR3 DNA: TGTGCCAGCAGCACAACCCGGGACAGGGGGATCTCTGGCCTATATGGCTACACCTTC. Protein sequence: CASSTTRDRGISGLYGYTF.

This clone occurred once. The rearrangement joins TRBV30 to TRBJ1-5; 9 bases are shared with TRBD1. V trimming: 0 bases; J trimming: 6 bases; junction bases outside the gene matches: 6. The length of the CDR3 is 15 residues. The germline V gene encodes CDR1 GTSNPN and CDR2 SVGIG (reference sequence). CDR3 sequence reads: CAWSVQGAAGQPQHF. CDR3 coding DNA: TGTGCCTGGAGTGTACAGGGGGCAGCAGGTCAGCCCCAGCATTTT.

The chain employs TRBV27 and TRBJ2-1; 10 bases match TRBD1. This CDR3 is 16 amino acids long. V trimming: 5 bases; J trimming: 9 bases; junction bases outside the gene matches: 13. Looked up from germline, CDR1 is MNHEY and CDR2 is SMNVEV (reference sequence). CDR3 amino acids: CASSPRPTGGSGEQFF. DNA for the CDR3: TGTGCCAGCAGTCCACGGCCGACAGGGGGCAGCGGTGAGCAGTTCTTC.

This clone was observed a few times. V gene TRBV4-1 combines with J gene TRBJ1-2; 10 nucleotides agree with TRBD1. The CDR3 has 14 residues. Germline assignment: CDR1 MGHRA and CDR2 YSYEKL. Germline trimming cut 1 base from V and 4 bases from J; bases unmatched to any gene: 0. The CDR3 region has the DNA TGCGCCAGCAGCCAAGGGGACAGGGGCTATGGCTACACCTTC. This codes for CASSQGDRGYGYTF.

The V and J genes are TRBV5-1 and TRBJ2-2; D possibly corresponds to TRBD1 (6 bases). V was pared by 5 bases and J by 5 bases, with 13 bases between. This CDR3 contains 14 residues. The germline V gene has CDR1 SGHRS and CDR2 YFSETQ. The CDR3 spells CASSDQGGTGELFF. The CDR3, as DNA: TGCGCCAGCAGTGATCAAGGGGGAACCGGGGAGCTGTTTTTT.

J is TRBJ2-3 and V is TRBV3-1 (or the pseudogene TRBV3-2); D remains ambiguous. The V end lost 4 bases, the J end lost 5 bases, and 4 bases lay between the germline ends. The germline CDR1 and CDR2 sequences are LGHDT and YNNKEL (reference sequence). The CDR3 covers 11 residues. CDR3 sequence: CASSLRDTQYF. In DNA form, the CDR3 reads TGTGCCAGCAGCCTCCGAGATACGCAGTATTTT.

J is TRBJ1-1 and V is TRBV5-1, with no clear D. This CDR3 is 15 amino acids long. Looked up from germline, CDR1 is SGHRS and CDR2 is YFSETQ. V lost 4 bases and J lost 1, with 14 bases in between. CDR3 DNA: TGCGCCAGCAGCGGGCTTATGGGAGGGAACACTGAAGCTTTCTTT. Residues: CASSGLMGGNTEAFF.

The rearrangement links TRBV6-5 to TRBJ2-5, with 7 bases aligning to TRBD1. Germline lookup yields CDR1 MNHEY and CDR2 SVGAGI. The CDR3 length is 14 residues. Trimming at V came to 6 bases and at J to 3 bases, leaving 7 bases not matched to a gene. Here the CDR3 DNA reads TGTGCCAGCAGAGGGACAGCGAAAAAAGAGACCCAGTACTTC. Its translation: CASRGTAKKETQYF.

The rearrangement links TRBV25-1 to TRBJ2-7; possible D gene TRBD2, 5 bases. This CDR3 region has 15 residues. With 2 bases removed from V and 2 bases from J, the gap between germline ends came to 13 bases. The V gene's germline CDR1 is MGHDK and CDR2 SYGVNS. The CDR3 DNA reads TGTGCCAGCAGTGAAATGGGGTTGGGAGCCTACGAGCAGTACTTC. It yields the protein CASSEMGLGAYEQYF.

V and J are TRBV19 and TRBJ1-2; D gene uncertain. CDR3 length: 15 amino acids. Trimming left V 6 bases short and J 0 bases short, with 14 bases between. Germline V gene lookup returns CDR1 LNHDA and CDR2 SQIVND (reference sequence). CDR3: CASRSNQLTNYGYTF. CDR3 in DNA: TGTGCCAGTAGATCCAATCAACTTACTAACTATGGCTACACCTTC.

V gene TRBV4-2 combines with J gene TRBJ2-3; 13 bases map to TRBD2. Germline V lookup: CDR1 LGHNA, CDR2 YNFKEQ. The CDR3 totals 17 residues. The ends lost 1 base at V and 10 bases at J; junction bases unmatched: 11. CDR3 sequence (DNA): TGTGCCAGCAGCCAAGCTACTAGCGGGGGGGCAGGAAGTGCGCAGTATTTT. Translated: CASSQATSGGAGSAQYF.